The TCR beta chain under discussion was sequenced for a study of monozygotic twins with inflammatory bowel disease. Overall study findings and caveats: Diversity of TCRbeta measured by inverse Simpson was lower in IBD patients than in healthy co-twins.

Each donor gave less than 3 ml of peripheral blood. About this clonotype: What it binds is unknown.

Both the TCRalpha cDNA and the TCRbeta cDNA were taken through two nested PCRs, lasting about 16 and 10 cycles. TCRdb reprocessed the 5' RACE reads, keeping one entry per CDR3 protein, no DNA. This sample's table has around 150,000 distinct CDR3 sequences. The CDR3 is 14 amino acids. This chain connects TRBV12-3 or TRBV12-4 to TRBJ1-5. The sequenced sample was blood. The source is a human donor with ulcerative colitis or Crohn's disease, or a healthy co-twin of an affected twin (not recorded which). CDR3 residues: CASSFRWGNQPQHF.